The rows below give T cell receptor beta chains drawn from one sample of a study of identical twins. TCRdb called the 5' RACE reads again in MiXCR, with one record for every CDR3 protein. The sample carries about 460,000 distinct CDR3 sequences, approximately 15% recorded once. These same data were also listed under a study on yellow fever vaccine responses in identical twins.

Sequenced material: CD4+ T cells sorted from blood. Every receptor here comes from a woman aged 18-35 years in good health. Both conserved end residues are part of each CDR3. D genes are given only for firm matches. Clone size is stated in some rows and not others, as once, few, many or a class when expanded.

J gene	D gene	clone size	V gene	CDR3 protein	CDR3 DNA
TRBJ2-1	-	-	TRBV7-2	CASTLISNEQFF	TGTGCCAGCACCCTTATCAGCAATGAGCAGTTCTTC
TRBJ2-2	-	-	TRBV10-3	CAIRRDRGGELFF	TGTGCCATCAGAAGGGACCGTGGCGGGGAGCTGTTTTTT
TRBJ2-2	-	-	TRBV3-1	CASSQEWGNTGELFF	TGTGCCAGCAGCCAAGAGTGGGGGAACACCGGGGAGCTGTTTTTT
TRBJ2-5	TRBD2	many	TRBV28	CASSLGGVQYF	TGTGCCAGCAGTTTGGGAGGGGTCCAGTACTTC
TRBJ2-7	TRBD1	few	TRBV6-2/TRBV6-3	CASNRPGQGLYEQYF	TGTGCCAGCAATCGACCGGGACAGGGACTCTACGAGCAGTACTTC
TRBJ1-2	-	many	TRBV29-1	CSATTGTYGYTF	TGCAGCGCCACAACAGGGACCTATGGCTACACCTTC
TRBJ2-5	-	few	TRBV5-1	CASTLDQETQYF	TGCGCCAGCACGCTGGACCAAGAGACCCAGTACTTC
TRBJ2-1	-	-	TRBV5-6	CASSVLRDASYNEQFF	TGTGCCAGCAGCGTTCTCAGGGATGCTTCCTACAATGAGCAGTTCTTC
TRBJ1-5	TRBD1	-	TRBV7-2	CASSLGQDRANQPQHF	TGTGCCAGCAGCTTAGGTCAGGACAGGGCCAATCAGCCCCAGCATTTT
TRBJ2-2	-	-	TRBV6-1	CASKGQAYTGELFF	TGTGCCAGCAAGGGGCAGGCCTACACCGGGGAGCTGTTTTTT
TRBJ1-1	-	-	TRBV6-2/TRBV6-3	CASRTGPTEAFF	TGTGCCAGTCGAACAGGGCCCACTGAAGCTTTCTTT
TRBJ1-1	-	-	TRBV12-3/TRBV12-4	CASRQQGGGTEAFF	TGTGCCAGCAGGCAACAGGGTGGAGGCACTGAAGCTTTCTTT
TRBJ2-3	TRBD2	many	TRBV4-3	CASSQDSSSGIADTQYF	TGCGCCAGCAGCCAAGATAGCAGTAGCGGGATCGCAGATACGCAGTATTTT
TRBJ2-1	TRBD2	few	TRBV11-1	CASSSVAGGPPEQFF	TGTGCCAGCAGCTCCGTAGCGGGAGGCCCGCCGGAGCAGTTCTTC
TRBJ2-1	TRBD2	-	TRBV6-5	CASSYIAGGFPGEQFF	TGTGCCAGCAGTTATATAGCGGGGGGGTTTCCGGGAGAGCAGTTCTTC
TRBJ2-5	-	many	TRBV29-1	CSVGTGPQETQYF	TGCAGCGTTGGCACAGGGCCGCAAGAGACCCAGTACTTC
TRBJ2-7	-	-	TRBV12-3/TRBV12-4	CASSSQGKNYEQYF	TGTGCCAGCAGTTCCCAGGGGAAAAACTACGAGCAGTACTTC
TRBJ2-7	-	few	TRBV12-3/TRBV12-4	CASSLSRDGEQYF	TGTGCCAGCAGTTTAAGCCGGGACGGGGAGCAGTACTTC
TRBJ2-4	-	-	TRBV2	CASSGTSRRGYIQYF	TGTGCCAGCAGTGGCACTAGCAGGAGAGGTTACATTCAGTACTTC
TRBJ2-7	-	-	TRBV5-1	CASSPDPASYEQYF	TGCGCCAGCAGCCCGGACCCCGCATCCTACGAGCAGTACTTC
TRBJ2-1	TRBD1	many	TRBV5-6	CASSLGFGTAYNEQFF	TGTGCCAGCAGCTTGGGATTCGGGACAGCGTACAATGAGCAGTTCTTC
TRBJ1-1	-	-	TRBV28	CASSSPPGGSEAFF	TGTGCCAGCAGTAGCCCTCCGGGTGGCTCTGAAGCTTTCTTT
TRBJ1-4	-	few	TRBV7-3	CASSLHSPVRKLFF	TGTGCCAGCAGTTTACATTCTCCGGTACGAAAACTGTTTTTT
TRBJ2-7	-	-	TRBV6-2/TRBV6-3	CASSTIHEQYF	TGTGCCAGCAGTACCATACACGAGCAGTACTTC
TRBJ2-7	TRBD1	few	TRBV20-1	CSAPSDRGRIEQYF	TGCAGTGCCCCGTCTGACAGGGGGCGGATTGAGCAGTACTTC
TRBJ2-6	-	-	TRBV14	CASSPPGHISGANVLTF	TGTGCCAGCAGCCCCCCCGGCCATATCTCTGGGGCCAACGTCCTGACTTTC
TRBJ2-1	-	-	TRBV12-3/TRBV12-4	CASSLATGGWSSYNEQFF	TGTGCCAGCAGTTTAGCTACTGGCGGGTGGAGCTCCTACAATGAGCAGTTCTTC
TRBJ2-3	-	few	TRBV5-1	CASSLDARSADTQYF	TGCGCCAGCAGCTTGGATGCTAGAAGCGCAGATACGCAGTATTTT
TRBJ2-2	TRBD2	-	TRBV15	CATSGTTDTGELFF	TGTGCCACATCCGGGACTACTGACACCGGGGAGCTGTTTTTT
TRBJ2-3	-	few	TRBV7-6	CASSLTPGGTDTQYF	TGTGCCAGCAGCTTAACCCCGGGGGGCACAGATACGCAGTATTTT
TRBJ2-3	-	-	TRBV6-6	CASTSYSDTQYF	TGTGCCAGCACTTCCTACTCTGATACGCAGTATTTT
TRBJ2-2	TRBD2	few	TRBV5-1	CASKQRGGADTGELFF	TGCGCCAGCAAGCAGCGGGGGGGGGCCGACACCGGGGAGCTGTTTTTT
TRBJ2-5	TRBD1	-	TRBV19	CASSIGDRGQETQYF	TGTGCCAGTAGTATCGGAGACAGGGGGCAAGAGACCCAGTACTTC
TRBJ2-5	TRBD2	few	TRBV20-1	CSARDQLGAGVQTQYF	TGCAGTGCTAGAGATCAGTTAGGAGCGGGAGTGCAGACCCAGTACTTC
TRBJ2-3	-	few	TRBV4-2	CASSQDSGASTDTQYF	TGTGCCAGCAGCCAGGATAGCGGAGCTAGCACAGATACGCAGTATTTT
TRBJ2-7	-	many	TRBV11-2	CASSLTDLYEQYF	TGTGCCAGCAGCTTAACAGATCTCTACGAGCAGTACTTC
TRBJ2-3	-	-	TRBV12-3/TRBV12-4	CASSFSRLGDTQYF	TGTGCCAGCAGTTTTTCCCGGTTGGGAGATACGCAGTATTTT
TRBJ2-7	-	-	TRBV7-9	CASSLESGLYEQYF	TGTGCCAGCAGCTTAGAGTCTGGACTCTACGAGCAGTACTTC
TRBJ2-7	-	few	TRBV5-1	CASSLSGTAQYEQYF	TGCGCCAGCAGCTTGTCGGGCACGGCCCAATACGAGCAGTACTTC
TRBJ1-2	-	-	TRBV28	CASSFGRGTTSDYGYTF	TGTGCCAGCAGTTTCGGACGAGGGACTACCTCGGACTATGGCTACACCTTC
TRBJ2-5	TRBD1	few	TRBV7-9	CASSLATGGAETQYF	TGTGCCAGCAGCTTAGCGACAGGGGGCGCAGAGACCCAGTACTTC
TRBJ1-1	-	few	TRBV19	CASTTWAAGGTEAFF	TGTGCCAGTACCACCTGGGCCGCGGGGGGCACTGAAGCTTTCTTT
TRBJ2-3	TRBD1	-	TRBV10-2	CASSGPAGATGIMDTQYF	TGCGCCAGCAGTGGTCCAGCCGGGGCGACAGGGATTATGGATACGCAGTATTTT
TRBJ2-5	-	-	TRBV30	CAWSEGFGQQETQYF	TGTGCCTGGAGCGAGGGGTTCGGACAGCAAGAGACCCAGTACTTC
TRBJ2-7	-	few	TRBV12-3/TRBV12-4	CASSVKGYDEQYF	TGTGCCAGCAGTGTCAAGGGCTACGACGAGCAGTACTTC
TRBJ2-7	TRBD1	-	TRBV28	CASGGTGFWEQYF	TGTGCCAGCGGCGGGACAGGTTTTTGGGAGCAGTACTTC